The 18 T cell receptor beta chains below all came from one sample that was sequenced in a study of PD-1 blockade in classical Hodgkin lymphoma. All patients relapsed after autologous stem cell transplantation, and brentuximab vedotin exposure varied. After thawing, PBMCs were subjected to magnetic negative selection to isolate CD8+ T cells. Only in-frame clones appear in the TCRdb table, and some are missing; sequencing was by immunoSEQ multiplex PCR. The sample lists approximately 4,500 clones; 77% were seen once. This specimen consisted of CD8+ T cells from blood, obtained at baseline. The origin of the receptors is a human donor with classical Hodgkin lymphoma.

The chain carries TRBV21-1 and TRBJ2-4; the DNA was not used to check the table's D call, TRBD1. TRBV21-1 has pseudogene status. CDR3 length equals 14 residues. The CDR3 DNA follows: TGTGCCAGCAGCACGACAGGGTTAGGGAACATTCAGTACTTC. Its protein is CASSTTGLGNIQYF.

The rearrangement links TRBV9 to TRBJ2-2, with D maybe TRBD1 (6 bases). The CDR3 length is 16 residues. Trimming shortened V by 2 bases and J by 4 bases, and 15 bases separated the two germline ends. Germline CDR1 reads SGDLS; CDR2 reads YYNGEE. The CDR3 sequence is CASSVPKTGSTGELFF. The CDR3 coding sequence is TGTGCCAGCAGCGTCCCCAAGACAGGAAGCACCGGGGAGCTGTTTTTT.

This clone has a handful of counts. The chain is built from TRBV5-4 and TRBJ2-7, with D perhaps being TRBD1 or TRBD2 (5 bases each). With 0 bases removed from V and 3 bases from J, the gap between germline ends came to 10 bases. CDR3 size: 14 residues. Germline V gene sequence: CDR1 SGHNT, CDR2 YYREEE (reference sequence). CDR3 coding DNA: TGTGCCAGCAGCTTGGTGGGACGGCACTACGAGCAGTACTTC. Translated: CASSLVGRHYEQYF.

This rearrangement joins TRBV9 to TRBJ2-1; D might be TRBD2 (6 bases). The CDR3 totals 15 residues. Germline V gene data show CDR1 as SGDLS and CDR2 as YYNGEE. V was clipped by 1 base and J by 8 bases, with 16 bases between them. CDR3 in DNA: TGTGCCAGCAGCGTAACCAGCGGGCCCAGCGATGAGCAGTTCTTC. Protein product: CASSVTSGPSDEQFF.

The gene calls are TRBV28 and TRBJ2-5, with 8 bases fitting TRBD2. The V and J ends lost 3 bases and 2 bases, in that order; junction bases with no gene match: 8. Germline V gene data show CDR1 as MDHEN and CDR2 as SYDVKM. The CDR3 runs 16 residues. CDR3 in amino acids: CASSFATSGYQETQYF. The CDR3 nucleotides read TGTGCCAGCAGTTTCGCTACTAGCGGTTATCAAGAGACCCAGTACTTC.

This chain links TRBV6-5 with TRBJ2-3; D is possibly TRBD2 (6 bases). The CDR3 contains 13 residues. Germline V CDR1 and CDR2: MNHEY, SVGAGI. DNA for the CDR3: TGTGCAACGTCGGGGGATAGCACAGATACGCAGTATTTT. Its translation: CATSGDSTDTQYF.

This chain connects TRBV9 to TRBJ2-1, with 8 bases identical to TRBD2. Germline-derived CDR1 and CDR2 are SGDLS and YYNGEE. This CDR3 is 19 amino acids long. The trim removed 0 bases at V and 4 bases at J, leaving 15 bases unmatched. This CDR3 is CASSVGERGLQILYNEQFF. CDR3 bases: TGTGCCAGCAGCGTAGGAGAGCGGGGGCTACAGATACTTTACAATGAGCAGTTCTTC. Full variable domain (missing parts from reference TRBV9 and TRBJ2-1): DSGVTQTPKHLITATGQRVTLRCSPRSGDLSVYWYQQSLDQGLQFLIQYYNGEERAKGNILERFSAQQFPDLHSELNLSSLELGDSALYFCASSVGERGLQILYNEQFFGPGTRLTVL.

V is TRBV7-6 and J is TRBJ2-1; D is tentatively TRBD1 or TRBD2 (5 bases each). CDR1 is SGHVS and CDR2 is FNYEAQ in the germline V gene. The CDR3 has 13 amino acids. For the CDR3, the DNA is TGTGCGATACGACGGGGCGGCAACAATGAGCAGTTCTTC. The encoded protein is CAIRRGGNNEQFF.

On this clone itself: The junction and the germline gene differ at one end; a read error may be behind it. The chain combines TRBV7-7 with TRBJ2-3; 11 bases map to TRBD2. Germline CDR1 is SSHAT and CDR2 is FNYEAQ (reference sequence). The CDR3 covers 17 residues. CDR3 sequence: CASSLGPTSGVSYTQYF. DNA of the CDR3: TGTGCTAGCAGCTTAGGTCCGACTAGCGGGGTTTCTTATACGCAGTATTTT.

The sample holds one count of this clone. This chain uses TRBV13 with TRBJ2-3; 9 bases are a match to TRBD2. CDR1 is PRHDT and CDR2 is FYEKMQ in the germline V gene (reference sequence). V trimming: 1 base; J trimming: 2 bases; junction bases outside the gene matches: 7. This CDR3 is 17 amino acids long. CDR3 residues: CASSLDQREAHTDTQYF. Here the CDR3 DNA reads TGTGCCAGCAGCTTAGATCAGCGGGAGGCCCACACAGATACGCAGTATTTT. The entire variable domain, with the rest obtained from reference TRBV13 and TRBJ2-3, is as follows: AAGVIQSPRHLIKEKRETATLKCYPIPRHDTVYWYQQGPGQDPQFLISFYEKMQSDKGSIPDRFSAQQFSDYHSELNMSSLELGDSALYFCASSLDQREAHTDTQYFGPGTRLTVL.

This chain links TRBV5-5 with TRBJ2-5; D is perhaps TRBD1 (5 bases). The J call may not be correct, given that the DNA end is closer to TRBJ2-7. Germline lookup yields CDR1 SGHKS and CDR2 YYEKEE (reference sequence). The CDR3 is 13 amino acids. As DNA, the CDR3 is TGTGCCAGCAGCTTCGCAGGGCCTCGCGAGCAGTACTTC. Translated: CASSFAGPREQYF.

This sequence joins TRBV4-3 and TRBJ2-1; D possibly matches TRBD1 or TRBD2 (6 bases each). CDR1 is LGHNA, CDR2 YSLEER, per germline. Trimming removed 0 bases at V and 4 bases at J, with 13 bases between. The CDR3 is 16 residues long. The CDR3 DNA reads TGCGCCAGCAGCCAAGATTTCCAGGGGAGGTACAATGAGCAGTTCTTC. This translates into CASSQDFQGRYNEQFF.

The chain joins TRBV10-3 to TRBJ2-2, with D maybe TRBD2 (5 bases). Trimming pared 6 bases from V and 2 bases from J, leaving 13 bases between. Germline V lookup: CDR1 ENHRY, CDR2 SYGVKD. The CDR3 covers 15 residues. CDR3 in amino acids: CAISAGDSNTGELFF. Written as DNA, the CDR3 is TGTGCCATCAGCGCCGGGGATTCTAACACCGGGGAGCTGTTTTTT.

This clone showed up just once. The genes are TRBV9 and TRBJ2-1; D may correspond to TRBD1 or TRBD2 (5 bases each). Germline V gives CDR1 SGDLS, CDR2 YYNGEE. The V end was cut by 3 bases, the J end by 7 bases, with 14 bases between. There are 14 residues in the CDR3. This CDR3 reads CASSEYGTPNEQFF. The CDR3 DNA reads as TGTGCCAGCAGCGAGTACGGGACGCCGAATGAGCAGTTCTTC. Complete variable domain (other parts from reference TRBV9 and TRBJ2-1): DSGVTQTPKHLITATGQRVTLRCSPRSGDLSVYWYQQSLDQGLQFLIQYYNGEERAKGNILERFSAQQFPDLHSELNLSSLELGDSALYFCASSEYGTPNEQFFGPGTRLTVL.

This clone was detected once. V is TRBV9 and J is TRBJ2-7, with 10 bases aligning to TRBD2. J was trimmed by 7 bases and V by 5 bases; bases with no gene match: 15. The germline gives CDR1 SGDLS, CDR2 YYNGEE. The CDR3 has 16 residues. The CDR3: CASSPPGLAILGEQYF. For the CDR3, the DNA is TGTGCCAGCAGTCCCCCGGGACTAGCGATCCTCGGGGAGCAGTACTTC.

A few counts support this clone. The chain is built from TRBV7-3 and TRBJ2-2, with TRBD2 matching 7 bases. Looked up from germline, CDR1 is SGHTA and CDR2 is FQGTGA. V lost 5 bases, J lost 3 bases, and 6 bases stayed unmatched. The CDR3 consists of 15 residues. CDR3 in amino acids: CASSHAGLDTGELFF. CDR3 bases: TGTGCCAGCAGCCATGCCGGACTAGACACCGGGGAGCTGTTTTTT.

The gene calls are TRBV9 and TRBJ2-7, with TRBD2 identical over 8 bases. J gave up 2 bases and V 4 bases, and 11 bases lay outside the gene matches. This CDR3 is 16 amino acids long. The germline gives CDR1 SGDLS, CDR2 YYNGEE. CDR3 sequence: CASSPLEGGRPYEQYF. In nucleotides, the CDR3 is TGTGCCAGCAGCCCCCTGGAGGGCGGGAGGCCCTACGAGCAGTACTTC.

The chain recombines TRBV6-5 with TRBJ1-2; D unclear. Germline V gives CDR1 MNHEY, CDR2 SVGAGI. The CDR3 loop spans 12 amino acids. V was trimmed by 10 bases and J by 4 bases, leaving 13 bases between them. CDR3 DNA sequence: TGTGCCACGTTCTGGATCACCTATGGCTACACCTTC. As protein: CATFWITYGYTF.